The 14 T cell receptor beta chains listed next were all sequenced from one sample in a study of blood T cell repertoires in COVID-19. The repertoire was sequenced with immunoSEQ multiplex PCR; TCRdb's copy has only in-frame clones and lacks some. Among about 480,000 clones listed, around 89% were seen once. Material: PBMCs or T cells enriched from blood (not recorded which). These receptors were obtained from a woman in her thirties or forties who had recovered from COVID-19.

The J gene is TRBJ2-3, the V gene TRBV10-2; 8 nucleotides agree with TRBD2. The V gene end was trimmed by 9 bases and the J gene end by 5 bases; junction bases not matched to a gene: 10. The CDR3 has 14 amino acids. Germline CDR1 reads WSHSY; CDR2 reads SAAADI. The CDR3 sequence: CASEREKGGDTQYF. CDR3 sequence (DNA): TGCGCCAGTGAGCGGGAGAAGGGGGGAGATACGCAGTATTTT.

The CDR3 DNA follows: TGTGCCAGCAGCTTATATAGAGGAGAGACCCAGTACTTC. This sequence encodes CASSLYRGETQYF. V usage is TRBV7-2 and J usage is TRBJ2-5; D call uncertain. This CDR3 is built from 13 residues. Germline V gives CDR1 SGHTA, CDR2 FQGNSA. V was clipped by 2 bases and J by 4 bases, with 8 bases between them.

The V call is TRBV6-2 or TRBV6-3, the J call TRBJ2-3, with TRBD2 as a possible D gene (5 bases). This CDR3 has 15 amino acids. Trimming took 2 bases from V and 4 from J, leaving 13 bases between them. Germline loops: CDR1 MNHEY, CDR2 SVGEGT. The CDR3 here is CASSYPGVAADTQYF. CDR3 DNA: TGTGCCAGCAGTTACCCCGGGGTAGCTGCAGATACGCAGTATTTT.

V is TRBV12-5 and J is TRBJ2-7; D call uncertain. Between the trimmed V and J ends, which lost 3 bases and 5 bases, there was a span of 5 bases. This CDR3 contains 11 residues. In germline, CDR1 is LGHNT, CDR2 FRNRAP. CDR3: CASGLYNEQYF. Here the CDR3 DNA reads TGTGCTAGTGGTTTATACAACGAGCAGTACTTC.

The chain joins TRBV7-9 to TRBJ1-1; 9 bases are a match to TRBD1. The length of the CDR3 is 16 residues. The J segment lost 6 bases and the V segment lost 5 bases, leaving 13 bases of the junction unmatched. Per germline, CDR1 SEHNR and CDR2 FQNEAQ (reference sequence). The DNA of the CDR3 is TGTGCCAGCAGCCCTCTCGCTACCGGGACAGGGTCTGAAGCTTTCTTT. It codes for CASSPLATGTGSEAFF.

The gene calls are TRBV7-9 and TRBJ2-1, with D unresolved. Germline V gene sequence: CDR1 SEHNR, CDR2 FQNEAQ (reference sequence). The CDR3 runs to 13 residues. V was cut by 4 bases and J by 5 bases, with 9 bases left in between. The chain's CDR3 is CASSSPSDNEQFF. In nucleotides, the CDR3 is TGTGCCAGCAGCTCCCCGTCTGACAATGAGCAGTTCTTC.

CDR3 DNA sequence: TGCGCCAGCAGCCAAGGGGCGGGCGGCTATGGCTACACCTTC. This gives the protein CASSQGAGGYGYTF. The chain combines TRBV4-3 with TRBJ1-2; unclear D gene. Trimming removed 1 base from V and 4 bases from J, with 10 bases in between. The CDR3 is 14 amino acids. Germline lookup yields CDR1 LGHNA and CDR2 YSLEER.

CDR3 in amino acids: CASSQVYGYTF. DNA for the CDR3: TGTGCCAGTAGCCAGGTCTATGGCTACACCTTC. The chain is built from TRBV19 and TRBJ1-2; unclear D gene. The CDR3 has 11 amino acids. Looked up from germline, CDR1 is LNHDA and CDR2 is SQIVND (reference sequence). Between the trimmed V and J ends, which lost 6 bases and 4 bases, there was a span of 6 bases.

CDR3 coding DNA: TGCGCCAGCAGCCAAGACCTCATAAACAGGGGCCGGTACGAGCAGTACTTC. This codes for CASSQDLINRGRYEQYF. The chain recombines TRBV4-3 with TRBJ2-7; 7 bases are shared with TRBD1. The germline CDR1 and CDR2 sequences are LGHNA and YSLEER. V shed 0 bases, J shed 4 bases, and the junction held 12 bases outside the gene matches. This CDR3 comprises 17 residues.

The V and J genes are TRBV24-1 and TRBJ2-5; TRBD1 is a possible D gene (5 bases). This CDR3 region has 12 residues. The V gene lost 7 bases and the J gene lost 5 bases, with 10 bases spanning the gap. Germline loops: CDR1 KGHDR, CDR2 SFDVKD. The CDR3 loop is CATSRAGETQYF. CDR3 coding DNA: TGTGCCACCAGCAGGGCCGGGGAGACCCAGTACTTC.

The V gene is TRBV19, the J gene TRBJ1-2; D not certain. The V end lost 3 bases, the J end lost 0 bases, and 23 bases lay between the germline ends. This CDR3 comprises 19 residues. CDR1 and CDR2 (germline): LNHDA, SQIVND (reference sequence). The CDR3 sequence: CASSIAYGRLHQANYGYTF. CDR3 DNA: TGTGCCAGTAGTATCGCGTACGGGAGACTCCACCAAGCTAACTATGGCTACACCTTC.

This chain connects TRBV9 to TRBJ2-2; perhaps TRBD2 as D (5 bases). This CDR3 spans 15 amino acids. Germline V gene lookup returns CDR1 SGDLS and CDR2 YYNGEE. V lost 6 bases and J 0 bases, leaving 12 bases between the germline ends. The chain's CDR3 is CASTSGVSNTGELFF. For the CDR3, the DNA is TGTGCCAGCACCAGCGGAGTTTCGAACACCGGGGAGCTGTTTTTT. The whole variable domain, remainder taken from reference TRBV9 and TRBJ2-2, is DSGVTQTPKHLITATGQRVTLRCSPRSGDLSVYWYQQSLDQGLQFLIQYYNGEERAKGNILERFSAQQFPDLHSELNLSSLELGDSALYFCASTSGVSNTGELFFGEGSRLTVL.

V is TRBV10-2 and J is TRBJ2-1; 9 bases map to TRBD2. Germline loops: CDR1 WSHSY, CDR2 SAAADI. The CDR3 loop spans 16 amino acids. Trimming removed 4 bases from V and 7 bases from J; junction bases left unmatched: 11. The CDR3 DNA reads TGCGCCAGCAGTGCAAGGGCGGGAGGGCTAGCGAATGAGCAGTTCTTC. It codes for CASSARAGGLANEQFF.

V gene TRBV10-3 combines with J gene TRBJ1-1; D is ambiguous. CDR1 is ENHRY and CDR2 is SYGVKD in the germline V gene. The CDR3 is 13 amino acids. Trimming stripped 4 bases from V and 7 bases from J, with 13 bases between. The CDR3 protein is CAISVGKEGEAFF. In nucleotides, the CDR3 is TGTGCCATCAGTGTGGGGAAGGAGGGTGAAGCTTTCTTT.